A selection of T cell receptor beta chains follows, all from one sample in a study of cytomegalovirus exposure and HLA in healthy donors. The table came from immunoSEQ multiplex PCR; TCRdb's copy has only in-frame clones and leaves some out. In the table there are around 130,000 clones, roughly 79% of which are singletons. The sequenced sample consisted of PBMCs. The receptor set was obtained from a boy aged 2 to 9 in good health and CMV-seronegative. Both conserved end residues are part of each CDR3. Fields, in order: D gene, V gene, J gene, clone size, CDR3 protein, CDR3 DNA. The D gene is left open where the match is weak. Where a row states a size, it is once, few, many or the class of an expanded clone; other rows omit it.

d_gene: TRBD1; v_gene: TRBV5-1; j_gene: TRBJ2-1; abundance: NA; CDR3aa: CASSFGTGGYEQFF; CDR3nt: TGCGCCAGCAGCTTCGGGACAGGGGGCTATGAGCAGTTCTTC
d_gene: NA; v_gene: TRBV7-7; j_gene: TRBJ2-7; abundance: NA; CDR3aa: CASSLGGVGYEQYF; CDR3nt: TGTGCTAGCAGCTTAGGGGGGGTCGGCTACGAGCAGTACTTC
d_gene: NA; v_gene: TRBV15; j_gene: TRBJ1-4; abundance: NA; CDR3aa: CATSRDGTESTNEKLFF; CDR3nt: TGTGCCACCAGCAGAGATGGGACTGAATCAACTAATGAAAAACTGTTTTTT
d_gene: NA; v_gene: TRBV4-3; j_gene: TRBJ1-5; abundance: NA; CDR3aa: CASSQDSYSGQPQHF; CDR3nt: TGCGCCAGCAGCCAAGACAGTTACTCAGGTCAGCCCCAGCATTTT
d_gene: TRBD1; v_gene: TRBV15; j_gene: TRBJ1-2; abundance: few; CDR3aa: CATSEGQGIKGYTF; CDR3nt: TGTGCCACCAGTGAGGGACAGGGGATAAAGGGCTACACCTTC
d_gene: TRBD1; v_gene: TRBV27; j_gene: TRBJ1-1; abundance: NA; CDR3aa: CASLTQIGTGDTEAFF; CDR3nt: TGTGCCAGCCTTACCCAGATCGGGACAGGGGACACTGAAGCTTTCTTT
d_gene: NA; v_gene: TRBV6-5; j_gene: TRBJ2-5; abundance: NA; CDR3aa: CASSYGVSLPETQYF; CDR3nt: TGTGCCAGCAGTTACGGTGTGAGCCTGCCGGAGACCCAGTACTTC
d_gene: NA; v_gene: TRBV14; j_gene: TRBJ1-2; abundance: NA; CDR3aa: CASSLVGGSHNRYGYTF; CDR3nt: TGTGCCAGCAGCCTTGTGGGGGGGTCCCACAACCGCTATGGCTACACCTTC
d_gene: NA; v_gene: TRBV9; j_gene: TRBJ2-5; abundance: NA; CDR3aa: CASSGGPKTQYF; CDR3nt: TGTGCCAGCAGCGGAGGGCCCAAGACCCAGTACTTC
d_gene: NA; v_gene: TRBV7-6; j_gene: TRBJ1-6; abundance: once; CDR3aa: CASSDRPAAPLHF; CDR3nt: TGTGCCAGCAGTGACAGGCCCGCAGCACCCCTCCACTTT
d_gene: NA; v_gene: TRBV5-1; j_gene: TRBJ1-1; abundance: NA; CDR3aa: CASSLSRGIGNTEAFF; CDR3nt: TGCGCCAGCAGCTTGTCCAGGGGAATTGGGAACACTGAAGCTTTCTTT
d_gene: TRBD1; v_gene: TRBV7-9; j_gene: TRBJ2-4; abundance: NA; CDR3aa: CASSLTRDSLAKNIQYF; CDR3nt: TGTGCCAGCAGCTTAACCAGGGACAGTCTAGCCAAAAACATTCAGTACTTC
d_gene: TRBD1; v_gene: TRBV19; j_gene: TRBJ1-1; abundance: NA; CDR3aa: CASSTWGQGFWNTEAFF; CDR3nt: TGTGCCAGTAGTACCTGGGGACAGGGGTTTTGGAACACTGAAGCTTTCTTT
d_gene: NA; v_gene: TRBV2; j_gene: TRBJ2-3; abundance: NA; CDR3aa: CASRGQITDTQYF; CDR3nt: TGTGCCAGCAGAGGACAGATCACAGATACGCAGTATTTT
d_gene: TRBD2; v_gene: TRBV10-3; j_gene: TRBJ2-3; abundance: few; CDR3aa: CAISFGTSGRSTDTQYF; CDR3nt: TGTGCCATCAGTTTCGGGACTAGCGGGAGGTCCACAGATACGCAGTATTTT